This entry concerns a single TCR beta chain. Its antigen is still unknown. The data derive from a study of CD8+ T cells in alopecia areata. Overall study findings and caveats: Although TCR sharing was seen in mice, sharing across patients was less clear, possibly for HLA-related reasons.

CDR1 SQVTM and CDR2 ANQGSEA come from the germline V gene. The CDR3 length is 17 residues. Trimming shortened V by 4 bases and J by 4 bases, and 25 bases separated the two germline ends. RNA was extracted and reverse transcribed into cDNA as the sequencing template. Some clones are missing from TCRdb's copy, which holds only in-frame ones; the method was immunoSEQ multiplex PCR. The sample includes approximately 120,000 clones, around 45% of them seen just once. Sequenced input: NKG2D-low CD8+ T cells sorted from blood. The chain combines TRBV29-1 with TRBJ2-5; TRBD1 is a possible D gene (6 bases). The clonotype was recovered from a human donor with alopecia areata. CDR3 bases: TGCAGCGTTGGTATCGAGCCAGGGGTGGTCTTCGTAGAGACCCAGTACTTC. It codes for CSVGIEPGVVFVETQYF.